The clone carrying this T cell receptor beta chain was detected only once. Its antigen is unknown. Different DNA sequences within this sample yield the same CDR3. Per germline, CDR1 SQVTM and CDR2 ANQGSEA. The V segment lost 6 bases and the J segment 5 bases; nucleotides outside the gene matches: 2. This CDR3 contains 13 residues. This sample was included in a study of beta chain features in type 1 diabetes. Overall study: Patients were similar to healthy donors in age and gender (as well as in cell yields). The number of sorted cells examined across all samples was 107,917,701. Study findings and constraints: Within each of all four CD4+ subsets, Type 1 diabetes patients had TCRB CDR3s that were moderately but significantly shorter.

The authors reverse transcribed all of the isolated RNA, so sequencing captured expressed TCRB transcripts. The method was immunoSEQ multiplex PCR; TCRdb's version includes in-frame clones alone and lacks a portion of them. The sample yields 220,000 or so clones, more than 65% seen once. Sorted populations were all over 95% pure. The sequencing sample was made of naive CD4+ T cells from blood. The clonotype originates from a man aged 25 to 45 in good health. The gene calls are TRBV29-1 and TRBJ1-5, with TRBD1 matching 12 bases. CDR3 region: CSVGQGADQPQHF. The DNA for the CDR3 is TGCAGCGTGGGACAGGGGGCAGATCAGCCCCAGCATTTT. Complete variable domain (other parts from reference TRBV29-1 and TRBJ1-5): SAVISQKPSRDICQRGTSLTIQCQVDSQVTMMFWYRQQPGQSLTLIATANQGSEATYESGFVIDKFPISRPNLTFSTLTVSNMSPEDSSIYLCSVGQGADQPQHFGDGTRLSIL.